The rows below give T cell receptor beta chains drawn from one sample of a study of blood T cell repertoires in COVID-19. Method: immunoSEQ multiplex PCR; TCRdb's copy keeps in-frame clones and lacks some. This table holds roughly 79,000 clones, around nine tenths found once. The sequenced material came from peripheral blood. These TCRs come from a man in his fifties with active COVID-19. The CDR3 runs from the conserved cysteine through the conserved F or W. The order of the fields is J gene, D gene, V gene, CDR3 DNA, CDR3 protein. A D gene is named only where the DNA matches it firmly.

TRBJ2-5 | TRBD2 | TRBV5-4 | TGTGCCAGCAGCTTGCCCCTAGCGGGCCAAGAGACCCAGTACTTC | CASSLPLAGQETQYF
TRBJ2-4 | . | TRBV5-6 | TGTGCCAGCAGCTTGGAGCCGTCGGGAACCTTAAACATTCAGTACTTC | CASSLEPSGTLNIQYF
TRBJ2-7 | . | TRBV6-5 | TGTGCCAGCAGTTACTCGACCTGGACAGTCTCCTACGAGCAGTACTTC | CASSYSTWTVSYEQYF
TRBJ2-3 | TRBD2 | TRBV7-3 | TGTGCCAGCAGCTCGGTGAGCGGGGGGGCCAGAGATACGCAGTATTTT | CASSSVSGGARDTQYF
TRBJ1-2 | . | TRBV15 | TGTGCCACCAGCAGAGATTATGTTTATGGCTACACCTTC | CATSRDYVYGYTF
TRBJ1-1 | . | TRBV5-1 | TGCGCCAGCAGCTGGAACCGGGGTACCACTGAAGCTTTCTTT | CASSWNRGTTEAFF
TRBJ1-2 | TRBD1 | TRBV4-2 | TGTGCCAGCAGCCGCGGACAGGGGACCTATGGCTACACCTTC | CASSRGQGTYGYTF
TRBJ2-7 | TRBD1 | TRBV7-8 | TGTGCCAGCAGCTTTGGACAGGGGGGCGAGCAGTACTTC | CASSFGQGGEQYF
TRBJ2-7 | . | TRBV4-1 | TGCGCCAGCAGCCAGGCCCTACAGGGCCTCATTAGCTCCTACGAGCAGTACTTC | CASSQALQGLISSYEQYF
TRBJ2-2 | . | TRBV28 | TGTGCCAGCAGCCCTCGCCTGGTTGCGGGTCGCGGGGAGCTGTTTTTT | CASSPRLVAGRGELFF